What follows is one TCR beta chain and its context. Its antigen is not identified. The source of the sample is a study of CD4 T cells in relation to SARS-CoV-2 and coronaviruses. Study outcomes and limitations: SARS-CoV-2-driven expansion was significantly weaker in crossreactive than monoreactive clones.

Germline lookup yields CDR1 MDHEN and CDR2 SYDVKM. The CDR3 sequence is 16 residues long. The junction had 8 bases not matched to a gene; V was cut back by 6 bases and J by 3 bases. The unexposed donors gave CD4+ T cells in about 2011-2018, prior to COVID-19. After about 10 days of culture, CD4+ T cells were isolated. Cells permitting, SARS-CoV-2 S/N and four cold-coronavirus spikes were tested on unexposed-donor CD4+ T cells. Libraries were prepared by immunoSEQ multiplex PCR; TCRdb keeps only in-frame clonotypes and omits some of them. The repertoire holds 20,000 to 25,000 clones, with around 80% as singletons.

V gene TRBV28 combines with J gene TRBJ2-1; TRBD2 aligns across 10 bases. The receptor was isolated from a human donor in good health. The sequencing input was CD4+ T cells from PBMCs, cultured in vitro. Written as DNA, the CDR3 is TGTGCCAGCAGCCAAGGACTAGCGGACCTCTACAATGAGCAGTTCTTC. As protein: CASSQGLADLYNEQFF.